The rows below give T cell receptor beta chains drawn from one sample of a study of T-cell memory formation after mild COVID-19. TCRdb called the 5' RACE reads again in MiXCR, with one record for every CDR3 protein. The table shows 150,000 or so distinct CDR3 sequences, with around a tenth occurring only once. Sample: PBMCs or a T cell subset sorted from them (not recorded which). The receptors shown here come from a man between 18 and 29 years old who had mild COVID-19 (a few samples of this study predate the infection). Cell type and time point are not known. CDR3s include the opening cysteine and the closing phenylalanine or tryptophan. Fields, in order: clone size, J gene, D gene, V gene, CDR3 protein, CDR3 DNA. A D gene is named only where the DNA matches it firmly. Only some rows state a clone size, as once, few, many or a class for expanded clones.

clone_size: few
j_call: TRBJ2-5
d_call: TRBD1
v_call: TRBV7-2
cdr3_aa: CASSFKTGGSGETQYF
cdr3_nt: TGTGCCAGCAGCTTCAAGACAGGGGGCAGTGGAGAGACCCAGTACTTC

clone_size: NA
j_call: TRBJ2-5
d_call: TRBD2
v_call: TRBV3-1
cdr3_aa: CASSQRLAGQDAQYF
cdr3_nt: TGTGCCAGCAGCCAAAGGCTAGCGGGCCAGGACGCCCAGTACTTC

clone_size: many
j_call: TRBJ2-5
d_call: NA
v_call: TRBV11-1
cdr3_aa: CASSFSPGVGETQYF
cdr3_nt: TGTGCCAGCAGCTTTTCCCCCGGGGTCGGGGAGACCCAGTACTTC

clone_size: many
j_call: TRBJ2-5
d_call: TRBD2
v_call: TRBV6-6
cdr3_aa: CASSYPGLAGVETQYF
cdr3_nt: TGTGCCAGCAGTTACCCTGGACTAGCGGGGGTAGAGACCCAGTACTTC

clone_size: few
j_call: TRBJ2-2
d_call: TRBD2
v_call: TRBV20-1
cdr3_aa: CSAIAGGPDTGELFF
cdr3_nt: TGCAGTGCGATAGCGGGGGGGCCCGACACCGGGGAGCTGTTTTTT

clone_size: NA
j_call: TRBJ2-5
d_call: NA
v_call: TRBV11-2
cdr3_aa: CASSLPGAGTQYF
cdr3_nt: TGTGCCAGCAGCTTACCGGGAGCGGGGACCCAGTACTTC

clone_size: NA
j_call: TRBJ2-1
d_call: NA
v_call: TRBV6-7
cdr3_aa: CASSYSKNEQFF
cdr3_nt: TGTGCCAGCAGTTACTCGAAGAATGAGCAGTTCTTC

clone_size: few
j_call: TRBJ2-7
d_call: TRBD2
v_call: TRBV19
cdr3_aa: CASRPGLDSGEQYF
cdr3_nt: TGTGCCAGCAGGCCGGGACTAGATAGCGGCGAGCAGTACTTC

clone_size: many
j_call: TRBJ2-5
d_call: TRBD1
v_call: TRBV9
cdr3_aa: CASSQLPGGAWETQYF
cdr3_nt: TGTGCCAGCAGCCAACTACCAGGGGGAGCATGGGAGACCCAGTACTTC

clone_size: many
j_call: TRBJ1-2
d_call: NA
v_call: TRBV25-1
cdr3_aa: CASRPGGLGGYTF
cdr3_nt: TGTGCCAGCCGGCCGGGGGGGCTGGGTGGCTACACCTTC

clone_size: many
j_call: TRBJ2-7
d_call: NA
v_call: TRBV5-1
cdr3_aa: CASRLEGPTYEQYF
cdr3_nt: TGCGCCAGCAGACTGGAGGGCCCTACCTACGAGCAGTACTTC

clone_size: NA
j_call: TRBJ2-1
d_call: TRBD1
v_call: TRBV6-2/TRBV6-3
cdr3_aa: CASSTDRGYEQFF
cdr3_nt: TGTGCCAGCAGCACGGACAGGGGGTATGAGCAGTTCTTC

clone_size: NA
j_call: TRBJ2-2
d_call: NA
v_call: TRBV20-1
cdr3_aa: CSARELRGGNTGELFF
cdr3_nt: TGCAGTGCTAGAGAACTGAGGGGGGGAAACACCGGGGAGCTGTTTTTT

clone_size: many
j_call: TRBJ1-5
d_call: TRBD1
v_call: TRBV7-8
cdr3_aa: CASSLEGQWSNQPQHF
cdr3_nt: TGTGCCAGCAGCTTAGAGGGACAGTGGAGCAATCAGCCCCAGCATTTT

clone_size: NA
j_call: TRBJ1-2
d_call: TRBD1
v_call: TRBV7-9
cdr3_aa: CASSQGQLLHGYTF
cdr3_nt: TGTGCCAGCAGCCAGGGACAGCTCCTTCATGGCTACACCTTC

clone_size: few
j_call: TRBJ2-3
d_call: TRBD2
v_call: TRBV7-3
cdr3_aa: CASSLYPSGGTDTQYF
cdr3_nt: TGTGCCAGCAGCTTATACCCTAGCGGCGGCACAGATACGCAGTATTTT

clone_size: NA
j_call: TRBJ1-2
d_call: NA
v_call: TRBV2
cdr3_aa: CASSGADYGYTF
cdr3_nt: TGTGCCAGCAGTGGGGCAGACTATGGCTACACCTTC

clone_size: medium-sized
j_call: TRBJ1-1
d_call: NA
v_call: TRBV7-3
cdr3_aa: CASSANTGTSEAFF
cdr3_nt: TGTGCCAGCAGCGCAAATACAGGGACATCTGAAGCTTTCTTT

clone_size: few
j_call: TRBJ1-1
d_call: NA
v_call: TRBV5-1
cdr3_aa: CASSTEGLEAFF
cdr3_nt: TGCGCCAGCAGTACAGAGGGCCTTGAAGCTTTCTTT

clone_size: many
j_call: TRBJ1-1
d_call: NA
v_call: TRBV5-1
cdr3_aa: CASSSYGGNTEAFF
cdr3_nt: TGCGCCAGCAGCTCGTATGGGGGAAACACTGAAGCTTTCTTT

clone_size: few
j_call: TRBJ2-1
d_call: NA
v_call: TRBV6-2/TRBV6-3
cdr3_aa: CASSPPGALSYNEQFF
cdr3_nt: TGTGCCAGCAGTCCTCCGGGAGCGCTCTCCTACAATGAGCAGTTCTTC

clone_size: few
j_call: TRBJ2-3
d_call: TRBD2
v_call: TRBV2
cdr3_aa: CASSEGTSGGYTQYF
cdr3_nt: TGTGCCAGCAGTGAAGGGACTAGCGGGGGGTACACGCAGTATTTT

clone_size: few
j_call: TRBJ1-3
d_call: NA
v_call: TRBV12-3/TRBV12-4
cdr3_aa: CASSRTGSGNTIYF
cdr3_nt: TGTGCCAGCAGCCGGACGGGTTCTGGAAACACCATATATTTT

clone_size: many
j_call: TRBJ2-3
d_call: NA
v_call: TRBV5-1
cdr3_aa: CASSLDYGDTQYF
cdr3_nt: TGCGCCAGCAGCTTAGATTATGGGGATACGCAGTATTTT

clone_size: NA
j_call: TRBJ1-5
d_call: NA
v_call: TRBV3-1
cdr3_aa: CASSQGGAGRNQPQHF
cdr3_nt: TGTGCCAGCAGCCAAGGGGGTGCCGGGCGCAATCAGCCCCAGCATTTT

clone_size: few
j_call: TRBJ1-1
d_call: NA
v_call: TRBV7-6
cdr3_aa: CASSLSGVLNTEAFF
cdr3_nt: TGTGCCAGCAGCTTATCGGGGGTTTTGAACACTGAAGCTTTCTTT

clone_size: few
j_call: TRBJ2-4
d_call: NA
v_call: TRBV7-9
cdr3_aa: CASSLVTGKNIQYF
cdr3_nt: TGTGCCAGCAGCTTGGTAACAGGCAAAAACATTCAGTACTTC

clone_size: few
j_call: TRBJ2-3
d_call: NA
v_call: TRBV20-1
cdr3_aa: CMWAYHTDTQYF
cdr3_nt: TGCATGTGGGCCTACCACACAGATACGCAGTATTTT

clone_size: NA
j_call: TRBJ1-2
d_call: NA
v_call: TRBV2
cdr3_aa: CASTSDRTGGYTF
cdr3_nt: TGTGCCAGCACTAGCGACAGGACTGGCGGCTACACCTTC

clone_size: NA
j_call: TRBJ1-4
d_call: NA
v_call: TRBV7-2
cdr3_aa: CASSFAGAAEKLFF
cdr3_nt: TGTGCCAGCAGCTTCGCAGGGGCGGCAGAAAAACTGTTTTTT

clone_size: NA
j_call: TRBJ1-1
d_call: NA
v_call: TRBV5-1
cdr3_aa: CASNVGGAGDTEAFF
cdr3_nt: TGCGCCAGCAACGTCGGGGGAGCAGGGGACACTGAAGCTTTCTTT

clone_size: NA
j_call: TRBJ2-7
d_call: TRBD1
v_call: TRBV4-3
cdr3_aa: CASSQDDRVGEQYF
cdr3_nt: TGCGCCAGCAGCCAAGACGACAGGGTGGGGGAGCAGTACTTC

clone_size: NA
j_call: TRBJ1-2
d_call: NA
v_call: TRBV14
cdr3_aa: CASSQRVAGGHYGYTF
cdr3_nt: TGTGCCAGCAGCCAACGGGTTGCGGGTGGGCACTATGGCTACACCTTC

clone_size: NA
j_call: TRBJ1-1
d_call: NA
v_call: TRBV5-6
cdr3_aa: CASSFLNTEAFF
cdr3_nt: TGTGCCAGCAGCTTTTTGAACACTGAAGCTTTCTTT

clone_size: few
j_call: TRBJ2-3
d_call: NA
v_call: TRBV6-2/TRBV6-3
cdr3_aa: CASTPGGDLDTQYF
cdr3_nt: TGTGCCAGCACCCCGGGTGGCGACTTAGATACGCAGTATTTT

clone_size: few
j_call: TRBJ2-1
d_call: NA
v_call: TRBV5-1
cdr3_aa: CASSLDSGGVDEQFF
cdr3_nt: TGCGCCAGCAGCTTGGATAGTGGTGGCGTCGATGAGCAGTTCTTC

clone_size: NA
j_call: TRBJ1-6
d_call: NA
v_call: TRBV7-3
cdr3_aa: CASSFRYRNSPLHF
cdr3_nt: TGTGCCAGCAGCTTCCGGTACAGGAATTCACCCCTCCACTTT

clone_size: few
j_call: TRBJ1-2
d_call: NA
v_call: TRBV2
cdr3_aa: CASRSTNYGYTF
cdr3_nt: TGTGCCAGCAGAAGCACTAACTATGGCTACACCTTC

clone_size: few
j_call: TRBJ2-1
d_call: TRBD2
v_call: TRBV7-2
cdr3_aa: CASSRRTSGINNEQFF
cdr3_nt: TGTGCCAGCAGCCGGAGGACTAGCGGGATAAACAATGAGCAGTTCTTC

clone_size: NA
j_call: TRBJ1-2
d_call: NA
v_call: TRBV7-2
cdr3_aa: CASSSYPDSYGYTF
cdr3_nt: TGTGCCAGCAGCTCCTACCCAGATTCCTATGGCTACACCTTC